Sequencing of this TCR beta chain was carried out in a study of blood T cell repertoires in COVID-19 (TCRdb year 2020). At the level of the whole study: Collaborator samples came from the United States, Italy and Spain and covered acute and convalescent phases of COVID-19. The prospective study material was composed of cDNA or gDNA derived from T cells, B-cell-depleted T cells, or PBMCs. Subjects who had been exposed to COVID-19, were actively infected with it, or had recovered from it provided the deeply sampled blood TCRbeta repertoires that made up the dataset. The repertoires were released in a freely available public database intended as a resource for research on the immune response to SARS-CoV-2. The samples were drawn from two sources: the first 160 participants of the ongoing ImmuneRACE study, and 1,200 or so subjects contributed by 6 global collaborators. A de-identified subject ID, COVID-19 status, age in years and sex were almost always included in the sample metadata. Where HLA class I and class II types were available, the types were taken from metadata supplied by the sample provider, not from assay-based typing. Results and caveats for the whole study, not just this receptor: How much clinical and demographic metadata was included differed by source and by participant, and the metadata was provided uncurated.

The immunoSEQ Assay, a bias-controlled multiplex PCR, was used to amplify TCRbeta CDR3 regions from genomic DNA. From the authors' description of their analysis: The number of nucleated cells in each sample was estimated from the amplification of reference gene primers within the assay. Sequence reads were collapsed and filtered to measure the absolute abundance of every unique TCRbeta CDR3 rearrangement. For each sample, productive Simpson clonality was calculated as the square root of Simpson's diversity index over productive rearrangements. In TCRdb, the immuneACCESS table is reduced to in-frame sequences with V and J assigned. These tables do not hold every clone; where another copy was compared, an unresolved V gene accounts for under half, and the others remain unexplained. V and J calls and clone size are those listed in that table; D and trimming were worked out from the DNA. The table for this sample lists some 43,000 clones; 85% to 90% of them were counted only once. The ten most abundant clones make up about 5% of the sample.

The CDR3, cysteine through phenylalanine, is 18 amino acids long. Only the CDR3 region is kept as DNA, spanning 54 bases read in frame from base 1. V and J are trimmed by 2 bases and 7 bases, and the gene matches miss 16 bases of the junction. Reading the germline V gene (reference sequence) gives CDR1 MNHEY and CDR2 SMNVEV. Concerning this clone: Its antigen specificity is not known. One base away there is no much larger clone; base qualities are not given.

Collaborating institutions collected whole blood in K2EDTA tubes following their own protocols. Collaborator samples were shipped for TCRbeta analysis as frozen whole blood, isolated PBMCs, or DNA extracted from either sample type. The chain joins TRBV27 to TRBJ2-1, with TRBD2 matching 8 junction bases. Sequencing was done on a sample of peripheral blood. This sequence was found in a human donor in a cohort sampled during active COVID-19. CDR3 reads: CASSLRGRGGGIKNEQFF. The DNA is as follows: TGTGCCAGCAGTTTAAGGGGTCGGGGCGGGGGGATTAAAAATGAGCAGTTCTTC.